This T cell receptor (beta chain) came from a study of cytomegalovirus exposure and HLA in healthy donors. Study background: Counted in an early data release were tens of millions of unique TCRs from HLA-typed donors.

13 Jbeta primers and 60 Vbeta primers were used for the PCR. Produced via immunoSEQ multiplex PCR; TCRdb's table is partial and in-frame only. Of fewer than 80,000 clones listed, roughly 74% are singletons. Comments on this clone: What it binds is not known.

Findings and limits, study-wide: It was shown in a later analysis that HLA-associated TCR beta chains were more clonally expanded than other, equally common chains.

Germline V gene lookup returns CDR1 SGHTA and CDR2 FQGNSA. The CDR3 consists of 12 residues. The junction had 3 bases not matched to a gene; V was cut back by 11 bases and J by 8 bases. This TCR came from a woman between 35 and 50 years old in good health and CMV-seropositive. V usage is TRBV7-2 and J usage is TRBJ1-6; 10 bases line up with TRBD1. Sequenced material: PBMCs. In nucleotides, the CDR3 is TGTGCCTGGGGGACAGGGGATTCACCCCTCCACTTT. Its protein is CAWGTGDSPLHF.